The 32 T cell receptor beta chains given below trace back to one sample, sequenced in a study of monozygotic twins with inflammatory bowel disease. TCRdb derives one entry per CDR3 protein from the 5' RACE reads, leaving out DNA. Its clone listing holds 300,000 to 450,000 distinct CDR3 sequences. The source material was blood. Receptors were obtained from a human donor with ulcerative colitis or Crohn's disease, or a healthy co-twin of an affected twin (not recorded which).

The chain is built from TRBV2 and TRBJ2-2; TCRdb names TRBD1, which stays unverified in the absence of DNA. The CDR3 has 15 amino acids. Germline V gene lookup returns CDR1 SNHLY and CDR2 FYNNEI. This CDR3 is CASSVQGARTGELFF.

This sequence joins TRBV5-5 and TRBJ2-7; with no DNA, the TCRdb D assignment of TRBD1 cannot be verified. Germline CDR1 reads SGHKS; CDR2 reads YYEKEE (reference sequence). The CDR3 runs 15 residues. The CDR3 sequence is CASSYSGAPGYEQYF.

V usage is TRBV3-1 and J usage is TRBJ2-7; TCRdb's D call of TRBD1 is untestable without DNA. The CDR3 is 13 residues long. CDR1 LGHDT and CDR2 YNNKEL come from the germline V gene (reference sequence). This chain's CDR3 is CASSQGHSYEQYF.

The chain couples TRBV25-1 to TRBJ2-1; TCRdb lists TRBD1, though no DNA is available to test this call. Germline lookup yields CDR1 MGHDK and CDR2 SYGVNS. The CDR3 contains 15 residues. This CDR3 is CASSDQGGSYNEQFF.

The CDR3 here is CASSLGGGSRGYTF. The V gene is TRBV7-9, the J gene TRBJ1-2. The CDR3 sequence is 14 residues long. The germline V gene encodes CDR1 SEHNR and CDR2 FQNEAQ (reference sequence).

The chain joins TRBV5-1 to TRBJ2-7. The CDR3 spans 15 residues. The germline CDR1 and CDR2 sequences are SGHRS and YFSETQ. The CDR3 protein is CASSLPLRFPYEQYF. Supplemented by reference TRBV5-1 and TRBJ2-7, the full variable domain reads KAGVTQTPRYLIKTRGQQVTLSCSPISGHRSVSWYQQTPGQGLQFLFEYFSETQRNKGNFPGRFSGRQFSNSRSEMNVSTLELGDSALYLCASSLPLRFPYEQYFGPGTRLTVT.

V usage is TRBV11-2 and J usage is TRBJ1-2; TCRdb names TRBD1, which stays unverified in the absence of DNA. CDR1 SGHAT and CDR2 FQNNGV come from the germline V gene. The CDR3 runs to 18 residues. This chain's CDR3 is CASSFYVLVGHINYGYTF.

The V and J genes are TRBV27 and TRBJ2-7; TCRdb proposes TRBD1, but this gene call is untestable without DNA. This CDR3 region has 13 residues. In germline, CDR1 is MNHEY, CDR2 SMNVEV (reference sequence). This chain's CDR3 is CASPQGMNYEQYF.

V gene TRBV20-1 combines with J gene TRBJ2-2. This CDR3 has 12 residues. Germline lookup yields CDR1 DFQATT and CDR2 SNEGSKA (reference sequence). The CDR3 protein is CSASWLTGELFF.

V usage is TRBV29-1 and J usage is TRBJ1-2; the D gene TCRdb calls, TRBD1, cannot be checked with no DNA. From germline, CDR1 is SQVTM and CDR2 ANQGSEA. CDR3 size: 12 residues. CDR3 loop: CSVELAGWGYTF.

The gene calls are TRBV20-1 and TRBJ2-1; lacking DNA, the TRBD1 call made by TCRdb goes unchecked. This CDR3 is 15 amino acids long. Germline CDR1 is DFQATT and CDR2 is SNEGSKA (reference sequence). The CDR3 sequence: CSARPTGTGYNEQFF.

The V and J genes are TRBV28 and TRBJ2-1; with no DNA, the TCRdb D assignment of TRBD1 cannot be verified. From germline, CDR1 is MDHEN and CDR2 SYDVKM. The CDR3 covers 14 residues. This CDR3 reads CASSSGGFYNEQFF. The full variable domain, completed using reference TRBV28 and TRBJ2-1, is DVKVTQSSRYLVKRTGEKVFLECVQDMDHENMFWYRQDPGLGLRLIYFSYDVKMKEKGDIPEGYSVSREKKERFSLILESASTNQTSMYLCASSSGGFYNEQFFGPGTRLTVL.

The rearrangement links TRBV4-2 to TRBJ2-1. CDR3 length: 16 residues. Germline-derived CDR1 and CDR2 are LGHNA and YNFKEQ. CDR3: CASSQDRRGPYNEQFF.

V and J are TRBV20-1 and TRBJ1-5; TCRdb returns TRBD1, unconfirmable since there is no DNA. The CDR3 sequence is 14 residues long. Germline V gene sequence: CDR1 DFQATT, CDR2 SNEGSKA (reference sequence). The CDR3 sequence: CSARDRAGNQPQHF.

This chain connects TRBV30 to TRBJ2-7; the TCRdb D gene call, TRBD1, has no DNA to confirm it. This CDR3 contains 15 residues. Germline V gene data show CDR1 as GTSNPN and CDR2 as SVGIG (reference sequence). CDR3 loop: CAWSGRGPGVYEQYF.

V and J are TRBV4-3 and TRBJ2-3; TCRdb reports TRBD1, a call that lacks DNA to check it against. This CDR3 is 16 amino acids long. Per the germline V gene, CDR1 is LGHNA and CDR2 is YSLEER. CDR3 sequence: CASSPYSGRNTDTQYF.

The chain has TRBV6-5 and TRBJ2-5; TCRdb calls TRBD2, which cannot be checked without DNA. CDR3 length equals 17 residues. The germline CDR1 and CDR2 sequences are MNHEY and SVGAGI. The CDR3 loop is CASSWTSGGPYQETQYF.

The J gene is TRBJ2-7, the V gene TRBV3-1; TCRdb's assignment of TRBD1 cannot be checked, as there is no DNA. This CDR3 is built from 16 residues. The germline gives CDR1 LGHDT, CDR2 YNNKEL (reference sequence). The CDR3 protein is CASSQNSRDRAHEQYF.

The rearrangement links TRBV27 to TRBJ2-5; absent DNA, TCRdb's TRBD2 call cannot be checked. CDR3 size: 17 residues. Germline CDR1 is MNHEY and CDR2 is SMNVEV (reference sequence). CDR3 amino acids: CASSRERGGRIRETQYF.

The chain recombines TRBV3-1 with TRBJ2-7; as DNA is missing, the TRBD1 call by TCRdb cannot be tested. This CDR3 region has 15 residues. Germline loops: CDR1 LGHDT, CDR2 YNNKEL (reference sequence). The CDR3 loop is CASSPDRGGSYEQYF.

This chain joins TRBV27 and TRBJ1-1. CDR1 is MNHEY, CDR2 SMNVEV, per germline (reference sequence). This CDR3 is 14 amino acids long. CDR3 amino acids: CASRGMAGNTEAFF.

The rearrangement uses TRBV30 and TRBJ1-5. Germline CDR1 GTSNPN, CDR2 SVGIG (reference sequence). The CDR3 runs to 13 residues. CDR3 protein: CAWSRQSNQPQHF. Full variable domain (rest looked up from reference TRBV30 and TRBJ1-5): SQTIHQWPATLVQPVGSPLSLECTVEGTSNPNLYWYRQAAGRGLQLLFYSVGIGQISSEVPQNLSASRPQDRQFILSSKKLLLSDSGFYLCAWSRQSNQPQHFGDGTRLSIL.

This rearrangement joins TRBV3-1 to TRBJ2-7. From germline, CDR1 is LGHDT and CDR2 YNNKEL (reference sequence). The CDR3 consists of 13 residues. The CDR3 loop is CASSERRSYEQYF.

The CDR3 region is CASSPQGGRGFMETQYF. This chain joins TRBV18 and TRBJ2-5; TCRdb's D gene call, TRBD2, goes unchecked for lack of DNA. The CDR3 runs to 17 residues. In germline, CDR1 is KGHSH, CDR2 LQKENI.

This chain joins TRBV6-5 and TRBJ1-4. The CDR3 length is 13 residues. The germline CDR1 and CDR2 sequences are MNHEY and SVGAGI. The CDR3 region is CASSYEGNEKLFF.

This rearrangement joins TRBV6-2 or TRBV6-3 to TRBJ2-2; TCRdb gives TRBD2 as the D gene, but with no DNA this cannot be confirmed. This CDR3 comprises 14 residues. CDR1 is MNHEY and CDR2 is SVGEGT in the germline V gene. This CDR3 reads CAAAPLGAGGELFF.

V is TRBV19 and J is TRBJ1-1; TCRdb designates TRBD1, a call that cannot be tested without DNA. In germline, CDR1 is LNHDA, CDR2 SQIVND (reference sequence). There are 15 residues in the CDR3. The CDR3 reads CASSGRKGTGTEAFF. Full variable domain (missing parts from reference TRBV19 and TRBJ1-1): DGGITQSPKYLFRKEGQNVTLSCEQNLNHDAMYWYRQDPGQGLRLIYYSQIVNDFQKGDIAEGYSVSREKKESFPLTVTSAQKNPTAFYLCASSGRKGTGTEAFFGQGTRLTVV.

This chain joins TRBV20-1 and TRBJ2-7; the D call from TCRdb, TRBD2, cannot be confirmed without DNA. The germline CDR1 and CDR2 sequences are DFQATT and SNEGSKA (reference sequence). There are 14 residues in the CDR3. The CDR3 sequence is CSAPPSRGAGEQYF.

The rearrangement joins TRBV12-3 or TRBV12-4 to TRBJ2-3; TCRdb proposes TRBD2, but this gene call is untestable without DNA. This CDR3 is built from 15 residues. CDR3 sequence: CASSRTSGTTDTQYF.

The V call is TRBV5-1, the J call TRBJ2-3; the D call of TRBD2 rests on TCRdb alone, since no DNA is present to check it. The germline CDR1 and CDR2 sequences are SGHRS and YFSETQ. The CDR3 is made up of 15 amino acids. CDR3 sequence: CASSLLGGAADTQYF.

This chain joins TRBV12-5 and TRBJ2-3; TCRdb picks TRBD1, but there is no DNA to check that call. This CDR3 is 14 amino acids long. CDR1 is LGHNT and CDR2 is FRNRAP in the germline V gene. The CDR3 loop reads CASGPPASTDTQYF.

This chain joins TRBV6-5 and TRBJ1-1. Germline V gene sequence: CDR1 MNHEY, CDR2 SVGAGI. The CDR3 extends over 14 amino acids. The CDR3 spells CASSYAPGLGEAFF.